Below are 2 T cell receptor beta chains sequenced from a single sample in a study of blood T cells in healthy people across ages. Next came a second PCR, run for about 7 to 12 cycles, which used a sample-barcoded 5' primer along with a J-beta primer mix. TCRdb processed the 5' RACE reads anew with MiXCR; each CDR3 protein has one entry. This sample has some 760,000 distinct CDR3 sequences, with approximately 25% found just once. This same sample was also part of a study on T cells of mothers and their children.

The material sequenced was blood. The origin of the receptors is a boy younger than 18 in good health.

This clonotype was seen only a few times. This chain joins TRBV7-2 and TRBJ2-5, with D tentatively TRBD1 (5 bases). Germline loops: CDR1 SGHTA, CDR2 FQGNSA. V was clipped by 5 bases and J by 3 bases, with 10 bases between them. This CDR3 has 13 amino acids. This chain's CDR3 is CASSGDRKETQYF. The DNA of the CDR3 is TGTGCCAGCAGCGGCGACAGAAAAGAGACCCAGTACTTC.

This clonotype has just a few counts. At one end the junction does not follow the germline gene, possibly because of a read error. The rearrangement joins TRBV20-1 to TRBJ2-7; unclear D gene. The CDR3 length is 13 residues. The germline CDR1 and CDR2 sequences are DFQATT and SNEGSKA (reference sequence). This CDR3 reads CSARSSGIYGQYF. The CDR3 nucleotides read TGCAGTGCTAGATCGTCTGGAATTTACGGGCAGTACTTC.